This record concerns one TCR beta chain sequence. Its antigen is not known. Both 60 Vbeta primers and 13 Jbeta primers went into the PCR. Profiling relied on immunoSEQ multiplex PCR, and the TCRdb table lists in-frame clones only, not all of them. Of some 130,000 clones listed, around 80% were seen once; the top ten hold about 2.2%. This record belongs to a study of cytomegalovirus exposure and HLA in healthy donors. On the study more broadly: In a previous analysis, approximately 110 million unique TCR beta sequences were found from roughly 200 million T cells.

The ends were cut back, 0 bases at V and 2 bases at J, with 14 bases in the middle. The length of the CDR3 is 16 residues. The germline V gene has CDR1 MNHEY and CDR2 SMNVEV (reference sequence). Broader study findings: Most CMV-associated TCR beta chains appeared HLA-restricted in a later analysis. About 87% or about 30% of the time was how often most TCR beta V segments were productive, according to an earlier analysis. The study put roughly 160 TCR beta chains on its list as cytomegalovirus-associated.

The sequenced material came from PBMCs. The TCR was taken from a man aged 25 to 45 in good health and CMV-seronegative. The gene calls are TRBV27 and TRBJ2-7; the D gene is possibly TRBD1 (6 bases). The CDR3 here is CASSLSAQGIPYEQYF. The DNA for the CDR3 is TGTGCCAGCAGTTTATCGGCACAGGGAATTCCCTACGAGCAGTACTTC.